This T cell receptor beta chain originates from a study of blood T cell repertoires in COVID-19. Study overall: Researchers got acute and convalescent COVID-19 samples from the United States, Italy and Spain. PBMCs, B-cell-depleted T cells, or T cells were the source of the cDNA or gDNA that made up the material.

Germline lookup yields CDR1 SEHNR and CDR2 FQNEAQ (reference sequence). Trimming took off 5 bases at V and 7 bases at J, with 20 bases between the two ends. CDR3 length: 15 amino acids. Per the original methods: Estimation of nucleated cell counts was performed using reference gene primer amplification. Assay: immunoSEQ multiplex PCR; the TCRdb copy retains only in-frame clones and omits some. D and trimming come from the DNA, and the V and J calls and clone size come from that table. The table has under 200,000 clones, 82% seen once; the top ten hold roughly 7.1%. The chain couples TRBV7-9 to TRBJ2-5; possibly TRBD2 for D (6 bases). The clonotype originates from a woman aged 60-70 years with COVID-19, enrolled during active disease. The sample was peripheral blood. This CDR3 is CASSRQEGVSGTQYF. DNA of the CDR3: TGTGCCAGCAGCCGCCAGGAGGGCGTTTCAGGGACCCAGTACTTC.